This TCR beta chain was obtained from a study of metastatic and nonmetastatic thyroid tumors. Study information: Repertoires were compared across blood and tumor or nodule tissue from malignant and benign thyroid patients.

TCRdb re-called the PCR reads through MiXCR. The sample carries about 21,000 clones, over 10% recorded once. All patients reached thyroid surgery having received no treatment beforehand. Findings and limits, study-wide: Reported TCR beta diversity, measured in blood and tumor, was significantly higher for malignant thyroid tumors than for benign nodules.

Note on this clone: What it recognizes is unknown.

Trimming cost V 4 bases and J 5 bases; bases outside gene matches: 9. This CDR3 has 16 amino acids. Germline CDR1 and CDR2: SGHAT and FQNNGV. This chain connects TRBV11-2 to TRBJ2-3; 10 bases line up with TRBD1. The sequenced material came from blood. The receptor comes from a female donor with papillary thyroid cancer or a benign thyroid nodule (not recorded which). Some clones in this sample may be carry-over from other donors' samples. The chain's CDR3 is CASSSIGQGVRDTQYF. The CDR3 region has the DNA TGTGCCAGCAGCTCTATAGGACAGGGGGTTAGAGATACGCAGTATTTT.